The next 30 T cell receptor beta chains were all read from a single sample in a study of blood T cells in healthy people across ages. The second PCR ran about 6 to 12 cycles with a sample-barcoded 5' primer and J-beta primers. TCRdb redid the calling of the 5' RACE reads with MiXCR, one entry per CDR3 protein. This sample has just under 550,000 distinct CDR3 sequences, with less than 25% found just once. The same sample was also used in a study of T cells of mothers and their children.

The sample taken for sequencing was blood. Source of these receptors: a boy aged 5-17 years in good health.

In its sample, this clonotype was seen a few times. This rearrangement joins TRBV4-1 to TRBJ2-3; D unresolved. The CDR3 is 16 residues long. The germline CDR1 and CDR2 sequences are MGHRA and YSYEKL. Trimming shortened V by 1 base and J by 7 bases, and 18 bases separated the two germline ends. The CDR3 loop reads CASSQGLLRPQYTQYF. The CDR3 DNA reads as TGCGCCAGCAGCCAAGGTCTTCTCAGGCCACAGTATACGCAGTATTTT.

This clonotype has a handful of counts. V is TRBV11-1 and J is TRBJ1-2; maybe TRBD1 (5 bases). V was shortened by 5 bases and J by 3 bases, with 16 bases between the two germline ends. From germline, CDR1 is SGHAT and CDR2 FQDESV (reference sequence). The CDR3 has 15 amino acids. Here the CDR3 DNA reads TGTGCCAGCAGCCCAAATCTGGGCAGGGACTATGGCTACACCTTC. Its protein is CASSPNLGRDYGYTF.

The chain couples TRBV7-2 to TRBJ1-4; TRBD1 aligns across 7 bases. Germline-derived CDR1 and CDR2 are SGHTA and FQGNSA. The V gene end was trimmed by 2 bases and the J gene end by 4 bases; junction bases not matched to a gene: 1. The CDR3 extends over 14 amino acids. DNA of the CDR3: TGTGCCAGCAGCTTAAGGGGGCATAATGAAAAACTGTTTTTT. Translated: CASSLRGHNEKLFF.

This clonotype was counted a few times. The chain uses TRBV28 and TRBJ1-2, with D possibly TRBD1 on 6 matching bases. V lost 7 bases and J lost 3, with 12 bases in between. The CDR3 has 13 amino acids. The germline V gene has CDR1 MDHEN and CDR2 SYDVKM. CDR3 bases: TGTGCCAGCAAAGAAGGGGGGGACTATGGCTACACCTTC. Its protein product is CASKEGGDYGYTF.

The chain has TRBV6-2 or TRBV6-3 and TRBJ2-7, with 10 bases that match TRBD1. Germline assignment: CDR1 MNHEY and CDR2 SVGEGT. With 4 bases clipped from V and 7 bases from J, the junction kept 7 bases outside the gene matches. The CDR3 spans 14 residues. The CDR3 bases are TGTGCCAGCAGTTCGGGACAGGGGTTGGGTGAGCAGTACTTC. Translated, it gives CASSSGQGLGEQYF.

This clonotype was detected a few times. The chain is built from TRBV14 and TRBJ2-1; D tentatively reads TRBD1 or TRBD2 (5 bases each). Trimming left V 0 bases short and J 3 bases short, with 15 bases between. The CDR3 loop spans 17 amino acids. Germline-derived CDR1 and CDR2 are SGHDN and FVKESK. For the CDR3, the DNA is TGTGCCAGCAGCCAAGAAGTGGGGGATCCTATCTACAATGAGCAGTTCTTC. Amino acids: CASSQEVGDPIYNEQFF.

This clonotype was seen a handful of times. V usage is TRBV7-9 and J usage is TRBJ1-2; D may be TRBD1 (5 bases). The V and J ends lost 1 base and 2 bases respectively, with 8 bases between them. The length of the CDR3 is 14 residues. The germline gives CDR1 SEHNR, CDR2 FQNEAQ (reference sequence). The CDR3: CASSLVQGNYGYTF. CDR3 in DNA: TGTGCCAGCAGCTTAGTTCAGGGAAACTATGGCTACACCTTC.

V gene TRBV2 combines with J gene TRBJ1-6; 10 nucleotides match TRBD1. Germline values: CDR1 SNHLY, CDR2 FYNNEI. Trimming took 8 bases from V and 5 from J; bases not matched to a gene: 9. This CDR3 is 16 amino acids long. Here the CDR3 DNA reads TGTGCCAGCGAACCGGGACAGGGGCTTCATAATTCACCCCTCCACTTT. Residues: CASEPGQGLHNSPLHF.

The chain uses TRBV29-1 and TRBJ2-5, with D possibly called TRBD1 or TRBD2 (6 bases each). The CDR3 spans 15 residues. CDR1 is SQVTM and CDR2 is ANQGSEA in the germline V gene. V lost 6 bases to trimming and J lost 1 base, with 18 bases between them. In nucleotides, the CDR3 is TGCAGCGTCCTTGAGAGGGGGGACCTCCAAGAGACCCAGTACTTC. Protein: CSVLERGDLQETQYF. The full variable domain, its missing parts supplied by reference TRBV29-1 and TRBJ2-5, is SAVISQKPSRDICQRGTSLTIQCQVDSQVTMMFWYRQQPGQSLTLIATANQGSEATYESGFVIDKFPISRPNLTFSTLTVSNMSPEDSSIYLCSVLERGDLQETQYFGPGTRLLVL.

This clonotype showed up just a few times. The chain links TRBV18 to TRBJ2-5, with 7 bases matching TRBD2. The J call is in doubt because the DNA end fits TRBJ2-7 better. From germline, CDR1 is KGHSH and CDR2 LQKENI. The CDR3 is 16 amino acids. CDR3: CASSPRQGGSSYEQYF. In nucleotides, the CDR3 is TGTGCCAGCTCACCACGCCAGGGAGGGTCCTCCTACGAGCAGTACTTC.

The rearrangement uses TRBV20-1 and TRBJ1-5; D is possibly TRBD1 (5 bases). Germline loops: CDR1 DFQATT, CDR2 SNEGSKA (reference sequence). Between the trimmed V and J ends, which lost 4 bases and 0 bases, there was a span of 13 bases. The CDR3 extends over 15 amino acids. CDR3 nucleotides: TGCAGTGCTACACATGGGGGGGTTAGCAATCAGCCCCAGCATTTT. It translates to CSATHGGVSNQPQHF.

This clonotype was counted between two and nine times. The rearrangement uses TRBV7-2 and TRBJ2-5; 12 nucleotides agree with TRBD2. Germline CDR1 SGHTA, CDR2 FQGNSA. This CDR3 has 16 amino acids. The junction had 9 bases not matched to a gene; V was cut back by 5 bases and J by 5 bases. The CDR3 bases are TGTGCCAGCAGCCCCTTGACTAGCGGGAGACGGGAGACCCAGTACTTC. Translation gives CASSPLTSGRRETQYF. Supplemented by reference TRBV7-2 and TRBJ2-5, the full variable domain reads GAGVSQSPSNKVTEKGKDVELRCDPISGHTALYWYRQSLGQGLEFLIYFQGNSAPDKSGLPSDRFSAERTGGSVSTLTIQRTQQEDSAVYLCASSPLTSGRRETQYFGPGTRLLVL.

The chain combines TRBV4-3 with TRBJ1-1, with D unclear. CDR1 LGHNA and CDR2 YSLEER come from the germline V gene. CDR3 size: 14 residues. V lost 1 base, J lost 3 bases, and 9 bases lay in between. The CDR3 sequence is CASSQATEDTEAFF. The CDR3 DNA is TGCGCCAGCAGCCAAGCAACAGAAGACACTGAAGCTTTCTTT.

The J gene is TRBJ2-7, the V gene TRBV28; tentatively, D is TRBD1 (5 bases). The V gene's germline CDR1 is MDHEN and CDR2 SYDVKM. This CDR3 contains 13 residues. V lost 5 bases, J lost 3 bases, and 11 bases lay in between. CDR3 protein: CASSDSGDYEQYF. CDR3 in DNA: TGTGCCAGCAGTGACAGTGGGGACTACGAGCAGTACTTC.

For this clonotype: An end of the junction does not agree with germline; a read error may underlie this. This chain connects TRBV28 to TRBJ1-5; a weak D match, TRBD1 (6 bases). The germline gives CDR1 MDHEN, CDR2 SYDVKM. This CDR3 region has 16 residues. Here the CDR3 DNA reads TGTGCCAACAGTTTCTCCCACAGGGTTAGTCGTCAGCCCCAGCATTTT. Its translation: CANSFSHRVSRQPQHF.

The rearrangement joins TRBV11-2 to TRBJ2-7, with 7 bases identical to TRBD1. V gave up 2 bases and J gave up 5 bases; unmatched junction bases: 9. CDR1 is SGHAT and CDR2 is FQNNGV in the germline V gene. This CDR3 region has 15 residues. The CDR3 loop reads CASSLRKGAMNEQYF. The CDR3 bases are TGTGCCAGCAGCTTAAGGAAGGGGGCGATGAACGAGCAGTACTTC.

The rearrangement uses TRBV4-3 and TRBJ2-2; a possible D gene is TRBD1 (6 bases). Trimming removed 1 base from V and 0 bases from J, with 6 bases in between. Germline V gene data show CDR1 as LGHNA and CDR2 as YSLEER. The CDR3 extends over 15 amino acids. CDR3 in amino acids: CASSQGTANTGELFF. Written as DNA, the CDR3 is TGCGCCAGCAGCCAAGGGACAGCGAACACCGGGGAGCTGTTTTTT.

In DNA, the CDR3 is TGTGCCAGTAGTGCAGTATCTACAGGGAACACTGAAGCTTTCTTT. Its translation is CASSAVSTGNTEAFF. The genes are TRBV19 and TRBJ1-1, with D perhaps matching TRBD1 (5 bases). This CDR3 comprises 15 residues. V was trimmed by 5 bases and J by 1 base, leaving 14 bases between them. Looked up from germline, CDR1 is LNHDA and CDR2 is SQIVND (reference sequence).

The rearrangement links TRBV5-5 to TRBJ1-4, with D maybe TRBD1 (5 bases). This CDR3 contains 13 residues. Germline values: CDR1 SGHKS, CDR2 YYEKEE (reference sequence). V shed 7 bases and J shed 0 bases, with 7 bases lying between them. CDR3 nucleotides: TGTGCCAGCCGACAGACAACTAATGAAAAACTGTTTTTT. Amino acid sequence: CASRQTTNEKLFF.

There are a few counts of this clonotype. Since a much larger clone is just one base distant, this may be a read error. The chain recombines TRBV6-4 with TRBJ2-1, with D possibly matching TRBD2 (6 bases). The CDR3 covers 14 residues. Germline assignment: CDR1 MRHNA and CDR2 SNTAGT. The chain's CDR3 is CACSETGEGNEQFF. DNA of the CDR3: TGTGCCTGCAGTGAGACGGGAGAGGGCAATGAGCAGTTCTTC.

The CDR3 region has the DNA TGTGCCACCAGCAGAACAGGTGGGAGGGCGGAAGAGACCCAGTACTTC. Protein sequence: CATSRTGGRAEETQYF. The chain links TRBV15 to TRBJ2-5; 7 bases are shared with TRBD2. Trimming took 2 bases from V and 3 from J; bases not matched to a gene: 9. The germline V gene has CDR1 LNHNV and CDR2 YYDKDF (reference sequence). The CDR3 loop spans 16 amino acids.

This clonotype was detected ten times or more. V and J are TRBV28 and TRBJ2-7, with D tentatively TRBD1 (6 bases). Per the germline V gene, CDR1 is MDHEN and CDR2 is SYDVKM. V lost 11 bases and J lost 2, with 16 bases in between. The CDR3 runs to 13 residues. DNA of the CDR3: TGTGCCTCGGCCTTAGGGGGAGCCTACGAGCAGTACTTC. The encoded protein is CASALGGAYEQYF.

This clonotype appeared a few times. The rearrangement joins TRBV7-9 to TRBJ2-3; D unclear. The CDR3 totals 14 residues. V shed 5 bases and J shed 2 bases, with 11 bases lying between them. The V gene's germline CDR1 is SEHNR and CDR2 FQNEAQ (reference sequence). The CDR3 DNA follows: TGTGCCAGCAGCCTTCTAGGTACCACAGATACGCAGTATTTT. As protein: CASSLLGTTDTQYF.

This clonotype has a handful of counts. The chain recombines TRBV28 with TRBJ2-7; 9 bases are a match to TRBD1. V lost 2 bases and J lost 0; bases outside the gene matches: 11. This CDR3 contains 18 residues. Germline assignment: CDR1 MDHEN and CDR2 SYDVKM. The CDR3 DNA is TGTGCCAGCAGTTTAGTGACGCGGGACAGGGTCGACTCCTACGAGCAGTACTTC. Protein product: CASSLVTRDRVDSYEQYF.

V gene TRBV11-2 combines with J gene TRBJ1-1, with TRBD1 as a possible D gene (5 bases). Germline V CDR1 and CDR2: SGHAT, FQNNGV. The ends were cut back, 5 bases at V and 5 bases at J, with 15 bases in the middle. The CDR3 extends over 14 amino acids. The DNA of the CDR3 is TGTGCCAGCAGCCAATCCCGGGGGGGGACTGAAGCTTTCTTT. Protein sequence: CASSQSRGGTEAFF.

The rearrangement links TRBV20-1 to TRBJ2-3; tentatively, D is TRBD1 (5 bases). Per germline, CDR1 DFQATT and CDR2 SNEGSKA (reference sequence). The CDR3 runs 16 residues. The V gene lost 0 bases and the J gene lost 2 bases, with 15 bases spanning the gap. The CDR3, as DNA: TGCAGTGCTAGAGATATGCCCCTGGGGCACACAGATACGCAGTATTTT. This translates into CSARDMPLGHTDTQYF.

This clonotype has just a few counts. The chain is built from TRBV7-9 and TRBJ2-5; D unresolved. Trimming cost V 5 bases and J 1 base, with 11 bases left between them. This CDR3 has 14 residues. Germline V gene sequence: CDR1 SEHNR, CDR2 FQNEAQ (reference sequence). The CDR3 reads CASSGRNRQETQYF. CDR3 DNA sequence: TGTGCCAGCAGCGGACGGAACCGCCAAGAGACCCAGTACTTC.

Many counts were recorded for this clonotype. The chain recombines TRBV3-1 with TRBJ2-1; D is uncertain. This CDR3 comprises 13 residues. Germline V gene data show CDR1 as LGHDT and CDR2 as YNNKEL (reference sequence). Trimming cost V 4 bases and J 7 bases, with 11 bases left between them. The CDR3 here is CASSPVHRNEQFF. The CDR3, as DNA: TGTGCCAGCAGCCCGGTCCACAGAAATGAGCAGTTCTTC.

This clonotype has only a few counts. The V gene is TRBV28, the J gene TRBJ2-3; 7 bases fit TRBD1. This CDR3 has 15 amino acids. Trimming cost V 6 bases and J 4 bases; bases outside gene matches: 10. Germline lookup yields CDR1 MDHEN and CDR2 SYDVKM. In DNA, the CDR3 is TGTGCCAGCAGCCCATCACCGACAGGGTCAGATACGCAGTATTTT. It specifies CASSPSPTGSDTQYF.

This chain joins TRBV24-1 and TRBJ2-3; 11 bases are shared with TRBD2. The V gene end was trimmed by 4 bases and the J gene end by 4 bases; junction bases not matched to a gene: 9. This CDR3 spans 17 amino acids. The germline gives CDR1 KGHDR, CDR2 SFDVKD. In nucleotides, the CDR3 is TGTGCCACCAGTGACTTGCCGACTAGCGGGGTTTCAGATACGCAGTATTTT. This translates into CATSDLPTSGVSDTQYF.